This TCR beta chain was sequenced in a study of patients and donors after allogeneic stem cell transplantation. TCRdb reanalysed the RT-PCR reads using MiXCR and keeps one entry per CDR3 protein. The profile shows roughly 26,000 distinct CDR3 sequences, 6.5% to 10% of them singletons. In germline, CDR1 is SGDLS, CDR2 YYNGEE. The CDR3 extends over 13 amino acids. V was shortened by 3 bases and J by 7 bases, with 13 bases between the two germline ends. This clonotype was detected ten times or more. What was sequenced was blood, either unsorted or a sorted T cell fraction (not recorded which). This sequence originates from a human donor who was either an allogeneic HSCT recipient or a stem cell or donor lymphocyte infusion donor (not recorded which). It is not recorded whose cells these are; they may come from a transplant donor. The rearrangement joins TRBV9 to TRBJ2-5; D is possibly TRBD1 or TRBD2 (5 bases each). CDR3 nucleotide sequence: TGTGCCAGCAGCGGGGACCCAAGCGGGACCCAGTACTTC. This translates into CASSGDPSGTQYF. Complete variable domain (other parts from reference TRBV9 and TRBJ2-5): DSGVTQTPKHLITATGQRVTLRCSPRSGDLSVYWYQQSLDQGLQFLIQYYNGEERAKGNILERFSAQQFPDLHSELNLSSLELGDSALYFCASSGDPSGTQYFGPGTRLLVL.